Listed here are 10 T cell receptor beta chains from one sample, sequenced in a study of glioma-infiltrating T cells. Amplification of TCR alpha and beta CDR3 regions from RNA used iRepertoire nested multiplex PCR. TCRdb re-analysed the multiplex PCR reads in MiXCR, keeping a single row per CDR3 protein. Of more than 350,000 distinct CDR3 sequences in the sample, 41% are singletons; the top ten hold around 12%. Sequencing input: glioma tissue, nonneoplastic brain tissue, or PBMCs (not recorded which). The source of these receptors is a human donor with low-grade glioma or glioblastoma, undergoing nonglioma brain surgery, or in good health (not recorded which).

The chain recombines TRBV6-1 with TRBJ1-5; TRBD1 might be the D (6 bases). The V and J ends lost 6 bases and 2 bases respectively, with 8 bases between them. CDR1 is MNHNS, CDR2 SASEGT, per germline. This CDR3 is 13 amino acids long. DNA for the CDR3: TGTGCCAGCAGACAGGGAGGCAATCAGCCCCAGCATTTT. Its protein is CASRQGGNQPQHF.

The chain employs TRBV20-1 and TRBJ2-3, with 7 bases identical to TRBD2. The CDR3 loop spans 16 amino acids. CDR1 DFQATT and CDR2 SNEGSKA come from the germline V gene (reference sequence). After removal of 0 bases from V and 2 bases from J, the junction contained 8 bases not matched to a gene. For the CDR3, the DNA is TGCAGTGCTAGAGATTGTGCGGGAGCACTCACAGATACGCAGTATTTT. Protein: CSARDCAGALTDTQYF.

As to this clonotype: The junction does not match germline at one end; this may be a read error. This CDR3 is CASSQEGEPNHGYTF. As DNA, the CDR3 is TGTGCCAGCAGCCAAGAGGGGGAACCTAACCATGGCTACACCTTC. The chain has TRBV4-2 and TRBJ1-2; D may be TRBD1 (5 bases). Germline V CDR1 and CDR2: LGHNA, YNFKEQ. The CDR3 sequence is 15 residues long.

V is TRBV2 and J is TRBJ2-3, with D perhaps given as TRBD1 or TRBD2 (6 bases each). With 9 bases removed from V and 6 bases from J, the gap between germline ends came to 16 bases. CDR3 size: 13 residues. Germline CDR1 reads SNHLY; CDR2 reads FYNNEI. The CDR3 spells CASRQEGMDTQYF. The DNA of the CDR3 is TGTGCCAGTCGACAGGAGGGGATGGATACGCAGTATTTT.

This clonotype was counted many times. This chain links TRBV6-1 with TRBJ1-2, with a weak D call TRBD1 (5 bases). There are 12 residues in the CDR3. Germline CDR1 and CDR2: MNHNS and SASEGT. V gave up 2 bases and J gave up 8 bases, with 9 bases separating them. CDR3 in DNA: TGTGCCAGCAGTGAACGGCAGGGAGGCTACACCTTC. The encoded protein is CASSERQGGYTF.

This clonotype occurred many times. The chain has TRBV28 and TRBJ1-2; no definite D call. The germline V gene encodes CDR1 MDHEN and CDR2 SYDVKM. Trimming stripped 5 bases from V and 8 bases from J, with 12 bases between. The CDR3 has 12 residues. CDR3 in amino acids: CASSTTPFGYTF. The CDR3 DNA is TGTGCCAGCAGTACTACTCCTTTCGGCTACACCTTC.

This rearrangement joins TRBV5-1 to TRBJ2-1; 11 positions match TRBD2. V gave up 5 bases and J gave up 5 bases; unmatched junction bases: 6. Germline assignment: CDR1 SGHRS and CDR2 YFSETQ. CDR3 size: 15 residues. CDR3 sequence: CASRKSSGRDNEQFF. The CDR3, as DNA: TGCGCCAGCAGGAAGAGTAGCGGGAGGGACAATGAGCAGTTCTTC.

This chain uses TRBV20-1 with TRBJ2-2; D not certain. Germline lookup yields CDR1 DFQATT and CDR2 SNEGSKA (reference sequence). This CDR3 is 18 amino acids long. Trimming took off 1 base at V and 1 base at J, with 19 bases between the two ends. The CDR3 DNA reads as TGCAGTGCTAGAGTACGATATAGTGGACGGTTGAACACCGGGGAGCTGTTTTTT. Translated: CSARVRYSGRLNTGELFF.

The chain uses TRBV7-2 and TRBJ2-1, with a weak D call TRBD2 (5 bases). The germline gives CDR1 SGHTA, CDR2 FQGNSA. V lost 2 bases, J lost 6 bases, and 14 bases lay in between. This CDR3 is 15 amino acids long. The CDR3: CASSLHWTQFNEQFF. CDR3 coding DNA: TGTGCCAGCAGCTTACATTGGACTCAATTCAATGAGCAGTTCTTC.

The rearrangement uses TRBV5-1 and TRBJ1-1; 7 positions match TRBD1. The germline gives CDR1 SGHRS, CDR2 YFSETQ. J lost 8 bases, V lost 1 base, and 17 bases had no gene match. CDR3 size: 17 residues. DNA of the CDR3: TGCGCCAGCAGCTTGCGGGACAGCGCCTTCGGGGTGGAGGAAGCTTTCTTT. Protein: CASSLRDSAFGVEEAFF.